The following is a TCR beta chain sequence with its context. This clone appeared a few times. Its recognized antigen is unknown. No clone much larger than this one lies a single base away; base qualities are absent. In total, roughly 670 healthy bone marrow donors made up the cohort. At the time of sampling, all cohort members were nominally healthy, though unrecorded immune exposures were likely present. The donor was CMV seropositive and belonged to the group of a few hundred seropositive cohort members. A peripheral blood sample was provided by each donor, and peripheral blood mononuclear cells were used for TCR beta sequencing. The Qiagen DNeasy Blood Extraction Kit was used to extract genomic DNA from the blood cell samples. The entry originates in a study of cytomegalovirus exposure and HLA in healthy donors (dated by TCRdb to about 2017). With respect to the entire study: In an earlier analysis of under 750 of the donors, under 300 Gb of sequence data and 100 million or so unique TCR beta sequences from about 179 million T cells were reported. The genetic ancestry cluster associated with self-reported Caucasian donors included around 76% of the roughly 400 genotyped donors. Using immunosequencing, the study profiled T cell repertoires from about 650 subjects and related those repertoires to cytomegalovirus serostatus. The study aimed to test whether cataloging public T cell receptors could reveal signatures of past pathogen exposure. A handful of DR-DQ haplotypes were handled as single units for association and clustering because linkage in the cohort was strong. The study combined high-throughput TCR immunosequencing, statistical association of individual TCRs with disease status, and machine learning to predict cytomegalovirus infection status. Alongside the repertoire data, information on donor age, sex, ethnicity and CMV serostatus was compiled. All discovery cohort repertoires had been generated using a single sequencing platform. To decide whether each TCR beta V gene segment behaved as functional or pseudogenic, an earlier analysis of some 600 of the donors relied on high-throughput TCR beta sequencing. In addition to the first cohort of roughly 670 subjects, a separate validation cohort of 120 different subjects was used. Genome-wide SNP genotypes for about 55% of the 666 donors were used in a later genetic analysis, which treated that subset as a discovery cohort. About 330 gigabases of sequencing data and 70 million to 95 million unique TCR sequences made up an early release that covered approximately 700 HLA-typed donors. HLA typing included class I and class II loci at four-digit resolution. Typing coverage differed by locus: A, B, C, DRB1 and DQB1 were typed in roughly 629-640 donors, DQA1 in roughly 500, DPA1 in around 580, and DPB1 in 450 to 480. Rather than using new phenotypic data, the later analysis identified candidate immune exposures from TCR beta sequences and from how often those sequences occurred across donors. Among roughly 400 genotyped donors of the cohort, an average of roughly 230,000 unique TCR beta nucleotide sequences was sequenced per donor, of which approximately 19% were non-productive. In a later analysis, previously published TCR beta repertoires from several hundred donors were re-analyzed and high-resolution HLA genotyping was added so that TCR occurrence patterns could be studied.

The library was made by the immunoSEQ multiplex PCR assay. The multiplex PCR relied on a mix of 60 forward primers for TCR Vbeta segments and 13 reverse primers for TCR Jbeta segments. The CDR3 region of rearranged TCR beta genes was amplified from genomic DNA with a multiplex PCR assay. The amplified TCR beta libraries were sequenced on the Illumina HiSeq System as 87-base-pair reads. The paper's processing steps were these. Across the 670 or so repertoires, a later analysis counted some 81 million unique TCR beta chains, roughly 11 million of which were shared by at least two donors. A nearest-neighbor algorithm error-corrected the raw reads and collapsed the reads into unique sequences, merging closely related sequences to remove PCR and sequencing errors. CDR3 sequences were aligned to IMGT reference sequences to assign V, D and J gene segments. For a sequence to be retained, a match of at least six nucleotides was required to both a V gene segment and a J gene segment. A rearrangement was called productive if the CDR3 had no stop codons and remained in frame with V and J, and every other rearrangement was called non-productive. CDR3 was defined according to IMGT convention as the region running from the second conserved V-encoded cysteine to the conserved J-encoded phenylalanine. The earlier analysis of about 590 of the donors excluded sequences that lacked an unambiguous match to a single V gene segment. An earlier analysis of several hundred of the donors called V segments functional above 56.7% productive rearrangements and segregating when the between-donor standard deviation exceeded 5%. A statistical classification framework was built to diagnose cytomegalovirus status from the catalog of TCR beta chain sequences. V and J gene assignment, in a later analysis, came from comparing TCR nucleotide sequences with IMGT/GENE-DB human TR gene sequences. A later analysis assigned CDR3 sequences and most-parsimonious VDJ recombination scenarios with the TCRdist pipeline. In a later analysis, each TCR beta chain was defined by its CDR3 amino acid sequence together with its V-gene family, and reads without a unique V-gene family were excluded. To address suspected cross-contamination and a sequencing artifact, a later analysis removed around 590 highly shared, low-generation-probability nucleotide sequences. A later analysis calculated a clonal expansion index for each public chain from normalized within-repertoire ranks of inferred template counts. A later analysis computed generation probabilities with a VDJ recombination model fitted to out-of-frame rearrangements, and checked the results against IGoR. In a later analysis, hypergeometric tests were used to score TCR-TCR, TCR-HLA and TCR-CMV co-occurrence, with a repertoire-size bias correction applied to TCR pairs. To estimate false discovery rates, a later analysis permuted the HLA or CMV assignments 20 times. A later analysis grouped co-occurring TCRs with DBSCAN, adding TCRdist sequence similarity when clustering within HLA-allele-positive subsets. Co-occurrence clustering excluded repertoires with fewer than 30,000 or more than 120,000 public chains, plus five with anomalous nucleotide sharing. Sourced from immuneACCESS, this table was stored by TCRdb with only in-frame sequences that have V and J called. A share of the clones is absent; for the studies checked, an unresolved V gene accounts for under half, and the remainder has no known explanation. That table furnishes V, J and clone size, whereas the DNA furnished D and trimming. Present in this sample are fewer than 200,000 clones, about 13% of which were seen just once. The top ten clones comprise about 7.8% of the sample.

Overall results and qualifications from the work: In a later analysis, several top co-occurrence clusters were reported to appear linked to parvovirus B19, influenza, CMV and Epstein-Barr virus. An association between a missense DCLRE1C variant and V-gene and J-gene trimming of TCR beta chains was found in a later genetic analysis and replicated in an independent cohort. Linkage disequilibrium might explain the correlated functional status among segregating V segments, but an unknown experimental factor could not be excluded. Compared with equally common non-associated chains, HLA-associated TCR beta chains in a later analysis were more clonally expanded and had lower generation probabilities. According to a later genetic analysis, donors in an Asian-associated ancestry cluster had fewer N-insertions in productive TCRs than the approximately 630-donor mean. While some public TCRs were present in many individuals, most TCR sequences turned up only very rarely across donors. A later analysis found that TCR association rates varied across HLA loci, with DRB1 alleles showing the most associated TCRs and HLA-C alleles the fewest. The sequencing pipeline was judged likely to have produced a cluster of highly shared sequence variants as a technical artifact. At a false discovery rate of 0.05, a later analysis linked roughly 17,000 TCR beta sequences to specific HLA alleles. A further reported finding was that TCR beta sequences accurately predicted the HLA-A and HLA-B alleles for most subjects in the first cohort. Roughly uniform sequencing depth across donors was assumed in presence/absence analyses, although this assumption may not hold. The authors suggested that the approach could potentially be extended to other disease states and immunological phenotypes. A total of fewer than 200 TCR beta chains were listed by the study as associated with cytomegalovirus. This cohort had only TCR beta chains sequenced, and the lack of alpha or paired-chain data limited which features could be detected. For the cohort, immune exposure information was limited to CMV serostatus. Strong co-occurrence of HLA alleles, especially DR and DQ, made assigning TCR associations to individual alleles difficult. Because HLA typing was missing for some donors at each locus, association tests included only the typed subset. In an earlier analysis of fewer than 750 of the donors, most TCR beta V segments were observed in productive rearrangements about 87% or about 30% of the time, broadly matching IMGT annotations. Because counts were too low, 15 to 20 rarely observed V segments, including chromosome 9 orphons, were left out of the earlier analysis of approximately 580 of the donors. The classifier was reported to diagnose cytomegalovirus status with high specificity and sensitivity in both the original cohort and the validation cohort. Some IMGT-functional V segments, including TRBV6-2 and TRBV6-3, could not be distinguished by the 87-base-pair reads and were therefore excluded. In a later analysis, most CMV-associated TCR beta chains were found to appear HLA-restricted, with HLA associations seemingly driven largely by CMV exposure. In vitro tests confirmed that a few of the cytomegalovirus-associated TCR beta chains recognize cytomegalovirus antigens.

The CDR3 covers 14 residues, taking in both the cysteine and the phenylalanine. The entry retains the CDR3 DNA only, 42 bases that are in frame from base 1. Compared with germline, V lacks 2 bases and J lacks 13 bases; bases without a gene match: 11. Via the germline V gene (reference sequence), CDR1 is WNHNN and CDR2 SYGVQD. This clonotype originated in a man aged 50-59 years in good health and CMV-seropositive. Sequencing used PBMCs. The rearranged segments are TRBV10-1 and TRBJ2-5; the central 9 bases match TRBD2. The CDR3 amino acid sequence is: CASSERRGGETRYF. The sequence in DNA is TGCGCCAGCAGTGAGCGCCGCGGGGGGGAAACACGGTACTTC.